This T cell receptor (beta chain) was sequenced in a study of T cells in Graves' hyperthyroidism and ophthalmopathy. Absence of ophthalmopathy progression within 18 months defined stable Graves' hyperthyroidism. The patients, who ranged from 18 to 65 in age, presented with newly diagnosed hyperthyroidism lasting under 2 months. The study left out patients who had uncontrolled infection, other autoimmune disease, pregnancy or lactation. TCR beta CDR3 regions were amplified from RNA transcripts. HTBI primers were employed in a first-round RT-PCR of the TCR CDR3. TCRdb reprocessed the multiplex PCR reads with MiXCR, giving one entry per CDR3 protein. The sample consists of about 700,000 distinct CDR3 sequences, about 15% of them appearing once. This clonotype has a single count. Germline loops: CDR1 LNHDA, CDR2 SQIVND (reference sequence). The CDR3 is made up of 13 amino acids. V gave up 6 bases and J gave up 9 bases, with 15 bases separating them.

The sample comprised blood. The chain couples TRBV19 to TRBJ2-1; a possible D gene is TRBD1 (6 bases). The TCR comes from a woman aged 18-29 years with Graves' hyperthyroidism. Here the CDR3 DNA reads TGTGCCAGTAGGACAGACAGGTACGGTGAGCAGTTCTTC. It codes for CASRTDRYGEQFF.